Each of the 30 T cell receptor beta chains below was sequenced from the same sample in a study of PD-1 blockade in classical Hodgkin lymphoma. Patients all relapsed after autologous stem cell transplantation, and there was variation in brentuximab vedotin exposure. Sequencing used immunoSEQ multiplex PCR; TCRdb keeps in-frame clones, though not all of them. The data hold around 100,000 clones, with roughly 89% observed a single time. The sample consisted of peripheral blood mononuclear cells (PBMCs), taken before the second cycle of nivolumab. These receptors all come from a human donor with classical Hodgkin lymphoma.

The CDR3 DNA is TGTGCCAGCAGTGACTCGAACAGGCTTGGGGAGCAGTTCTTC. Amino acids: CASSDSNRLGEQFF. The chain recombines TRBV6-4 with TRBJ2-1; D is perhaps TRBD1 (5 bases). This CDR3 contains 14 residues. Germline CDR1 MRHNA, CDR2 SNTAGT. V shed 0 bases and J shed 10 bases, with 13 bases lying between them.

The gene calls are TRBV19 and TRBJ1-1; D might be TRBD1 (5 bases). The germline V gene encodes CDR1 LNHDA and CDR2 SQIVND (reference sequence). The CDR3 is made up of 15 amino acids. Trimming cost V 3 bases and J 1 base, with 12 bases left between them. DNA for the CDR3: TGTGCCAGTAGTATGTTGTGGGGCAGGAACACTGAAGCTTTCTTT. Translated: CASSMLWGRNTEAFF.

The chain uses TRBV6-5 and TRBJ2-3; D unclear. Trimming took off 0 bases at V and 7 bases at J, with 17 bases between the two ends. Germline V gives CDR1 MNHEY, CDR2 SVGAGI. This CDR3 comprises 16 residues. Here the CDR3 reads CASSYSGEPTANTQYF. The CDR3 nucleotides are TGTGCCAGCAGTTACTCAGGCGAACCGACCGCAAATACGCAGTATTTT.

The chain couples TRBV29-1 to TRBJ2-5; D possibly corresponds to TRBD2 (7 bases). CDR3 size: 13 residues. From germline, CDR1 is SQVTM and CDR2 ANQGSEA. Trimming cost V 4 bases and J 4 bases, with 13 bases left between them. DNA of the CDR3: TGCAGCGTTGTACAGGGCGGGAGAGAGACCCAGTACTTC. It specifies CSVVQGGRETQYF. Full variable domain (outside the CDR3, taken from reference TRBV29-1 and TRBJ2-5): SAVISQKPSRDICQRGTSLTIQCQVDSQVTMMFWYRQQPGQSLTLIATANQGSEATYESGFVIDKFPISRPNLTFSTLTVSNMSPEDSSIYLCSVVQGGRETQYFGPGTRLLVL.

This clone has only a few counts. The V call is TRBV6-4, the J call TRBJ2-2; 7 bases agree with TRBD1. The CDR3 covers 13 residues. The V gene end was trimmed by 7 bases and the J gene end by 3 bases; junction bases not matched to a gene: 2. Germline V CDR1 and CDR2: MRHNA, SNTAGT. The CDR3 protein is CASKGADTGELFF. In nucleotides, the CDR3 is TGTGCCAGCAAGGGGGCGGACACCGGGGAGCTGTTTTTT.

A single count supports this clone. The rearrangement links TRBV28 to TRBJ1-4; no firm D call. Trimming removed 6 bases at V and 2 bases at J, with 16 bases between. This CDR3 comprises 16 residues. CDR1 is MDHEN, CDR2 SYDVKM, per germline. The CDR3 loop is CASSLPLAATNEKLFF. In DNA, the CDR3 is TGTGCCAGCAGCCTCCCTCTAGCAGCGACTAATGAAAAACTGTTTTTT. The variable domain in full, completed from reference TRBV28 and TRBJ1-4, reads DVKVTQSSRYLVKRTGEKVFLECVQDMDHENMFWYRQDPGLGLRLIYFSYDVKMKEKGDIPEGYSVSREKKERFSLILESASTNQTSMYLCASSLPLAATNEKLFFGSGTQLSVL.

This sequence joins TRBV6-1 and TRBJ2-7; no clear D. Germline V gene sequence: CDR1 MNHNS, CDR2 SASEGT. The V end lost 6 bases, the J end lost 2 bases, and 17 bases lay between the germline ends. The CDR3 is 15 residues long. The CDR3 loop reads CASSRHSSNTYEQYF. CDR3 bases: TGTGCCAGCAGCAGACACAGCTCAAATACCTACGAGCAGTACTTC.

The chain combines TRBV10-3 with TRBJ1-1; 8 bases align to TRBD1. The germline V gene encodes CDR1 ENHRY and CDR2 SYGVKD. The ends lost 8 bases at V and 4 bases at J; junction bases unmatched: 12. CDR3 length: 15 residues. The CDR3, as DNA: TGTGCCATCGAGTCGGCAGGGGGCGGGGGCACTGAAGCTTTCTTT. Translating it yields CAIESAGGGGTEAFF.

The J gene is TRBJ1-2, the V gene TRBV5-4; maybe TRBD1 (5 bases). The CDR3 spans 13 residues. V lost 0 bases, J lost 8 bases, and 11 bases lay in between. The germline V gene has CDR1 SGHNT and CDR2 YYREEE (reference sequence). The CDR3 reads CASSLGGAGGYTF. DNA of the CDR3: TGTGCCAGCAGCTTGGGAGGGGCAGGAGGCTACACCTTC.

This rearrangement joins TRBV6-6 to TRBJ1-5; 7 bases match TRBD1. In germline, CDR1 is MNHNY, CDR2 SVGAGI (reference sequence). The CDR3 is 14 amino acids. V gave up 5 bases and J gave up 1 base; unmatched junction bases: 2. The CDR3 sequence: CASSTGVSNQPQHF. In DNA form, the CDR3 reads TGTGCCAGCAGTACAGGGGTAAGCAATCAGCCCCAGCATTTT.

The CDR3 sequence is CASSPPGQGAGGANVLTF. As DNA, the CDR3 is TGTGCCAGCAGTCCTCCGGGACAGGGGGCTGGTGGGGCCAACGTCCTGACTTTC. The chain is built from TRBV27 and TRBJ2-6, with TRBD1 matching 12 bases. CDR3 length: 18 residues. After removal of 5 bases from V and 3 bases from J, the junction contained 8 bases not matched to a gene. Germline CDR1 and CDR2: MNHEY and SMNVEV (reference sequence).

V is TRBV30 and J is TRBJ1-3, with D possibly matching TRBD1 (5 bases). CDR1 is GTSNPN and CDR2 is SVGIG in the germline V gene (reference sequence). The V end was cut by 0 bases, the J end by 0 bases, with 12 bases between. CDR3 length equals 16 residues. For the CDR3, the DNA is TGTGCCTGGAGTGTGTCCAGGGTGAGCTCTGGAAACACCATATATTTT. Amino acid sequence: CAWSVSRVSSGNTIYF.

The chain employs TRBV7-9 and TRBJ2-7, with D maybe TRBD2 (7 bases). CDR3 length: 16 residues. The ends were cut back, 5 bases at V and 0 bases at J, with 17 bases in the middle. CDR1 is SEHNR, CDR2 FQNEAQ, per germline (reference sequence). This chain's CDR3 is CASSPRGRGPSYEQYF. The CDR3 nucleotides are TGTGCCAGCAGCCCCCGGGGGCGGGGGCCCTCCTACGAGCAGTACTTC.

The chain combines TRBV7-9 with TRBJ2-1; the D call may be TRBD1 or TRBD2 (5 bases each). Germline CDR1 reads SEHNR; CDR2 reads FQNEAQ (reference sequence). The V gene lost 2 bases and the J gene lost 6 bases, with 20 bases spanning the gap. This CDR3 spans 17 amino acids. The CDR3 sequence is CASSLSMWGKLVNEQFF. Here the CDR3 DNA reads TGTGCCAGCAGCTTATCGATGTGGGGGAAATTGGTCAATGAGCAGTTCTTC.

This chain connects TRBV19 to TRBJ1-3; no clear D. With 7 bases removed from V and 0 bases from J, the gap between germline ends came to 13 bases. The length of the CDR3 is 15 residues. Germline loops: CDR1 LNHDA, CDR2 SQIVND (reference sequence). This CDR3 is CASTPEVPSGNTIYF. The CDR3 DNA reads TGTGCCAGTACCCCTGAAGTACCCTCTGGAAACACCATATATTTT. Filled out from reference TRBV19 and TRBJ1-3, the complete variable domain reads DGGITQSPKYLFRKEGQNVTLSCEQNLNHDAMYWYRQDPGQGLRLIYYSQIVNDFQKGDIAEGYSVSREKKESFPLTVTSAQKNPTAFYLCASTPEVPSGNTIYFGEGSWLTVV.

This rearrangement joins TRBV29-1 to TRBJ1-2; D uncertain. Germline V gene data show CDR1 as SQVTM and CDR2 as ANQGSEA. V shed 4 bases and J shed 0 bases, with 12 bases lying between them. This CDR3 comprises 14 residues. The CDR3 nucleotides are TGCAGCGTTGGAAGGGCCGAGGCTAACTATGGCTACACCTTC. Its protein is CSVGRAEANYGYTF.

This clone came up once. The CDR3 sequence: CASSEIGSGQGDRETQYF. DNA of the CDR3: TGTGCCAGCAGTGAAATCGGCTCGGGACAGGGGGATCGGGAGACCCAGTACTTC. The chain has TRBV6-1 and TRBJ2-5; 11 bases are a match to TRBD1. With 2 bases clipped from V and 5 bases from J, the junction kept 13 bases outside the gene matches. From germline, CDR1 is MNHNS and CDR2 SASEGT. The CDR3 is made up of 18 amino acids.

This sequence joins TRBV27 and TRBJ1-6; D unresolved. Germline CDR1 is MNHEY and CDR2 is SMNVEV (reference sequence). The ends were cut back, 5 bases at V and 12 bases at J, with 20 bases in the middle. The CDR3 runs to 15 residues. The CDR3 DNA is TGTGCCAGCAGTGGCGGACGCTTGGGCCGGGAACCCCTCCACTTT. It translates to CASSGGRLGREPLHF.

The chain joins TRBV15 to TRBJ2-5; TRBD2 matches at 12 bases. The trim removed 2 bases at V and 5 bases at J, leaving 6 bases unmatched. The CDR3 runs 16 residues. Germline V CDR1 and CDR2: LNHNV, YYDKDF (reference sequence). The DNA of the CDR3 is TGTGCCACCAGCAGACTAGCGGGGGGGCCGCGGGAGACCCAGTACTTC. Its protein product is CATSRLAGGPRETQYF.

On this clone: The sample has other DNA sequences that encode this CDR3 too. V gene TRBV10-3 combines with J gene TRBJ1-1; D unclear. Germline assignment: CDR1 ENHRY and CDR2 SYGVKD. Between the trimmed V and J ends, which lost 3 bases and 0 bases, there was a span of 5 bases. The CDR3 length is 13 residues. The CDR3 loop reads CAISDSVNTEAFF. CDR3 sequence (DNA): TGTGCCATCAGTGACAGCGTGAACACTGAAGCTTTCTTT.

This rearrangement joins TRBV7-3 to TRBJ2-1, with D perhaps assigned TRBD1 or TRBD2 (5 bases each). Trimming shortened V by 6 bases and J by 6 bases, and 18 bases separated the two germline ends. Germline loops: CDR1 SGHTA, CDR2 FQGTGA. The CDR3 covers 15 residues. The CDR3 sequence: CASSSGPGRGNEQFF. DNA for the CDR3: TGTGCCAGCAGTTCTGGACCGGGACGAGGCAATGAGCAGTTCTTC.

This rearrangement joins TRBV7-9 to TRBJ2-7; TRBD2 matches at 7 bases. Trimming at V came to 4 bases and at J to 5 bases, leaving 14 bases not matched to a gene. Germline assignment: CDR1 SEHNR and CDR2 FQNEAQ (reference sequence). This CDR3 spans 16 amino acids. DNA of the CDR3: TGTGCCAGCAGCTGGGGGGGTCGCTCCTACGGTCACGAGCAGTACTTC. Translation gives CASSWGGRSYGHEQYF.

Note on this clone: The missing conserved phenylalanine or tryptophan at the end of this CDR3 makes a read error likely. The chain employs TRBV7-3 and TRBJ1-2, with D tentatively TRBD1 (6 bases). CDR1 is SGHTA and CDR2 is FQGTGA in the germline V gene. V lost 4 bases and J lost 4, with 19 bases in between. The CDR3 totals 16 residues. The CDR3 loop is CASSWPQQGRSYGYTL. CDR3 bases: TGTGCCAGCAGCTGGCCCCAACAGGGTAGGAGCTATGGCTACACCCTC.

This rearrangement joins TRBV7-2 to TRBJ2-5; D might be TRBD2 (5 bases). The CDR3 sequence is 13 residues long. CDR1 and CDR2 (germline): SGHTA, FQGNSA. Trimming took off 3 bases at V and 4 bases at J, with 9 bases between the two ends. The CDR3 nucleotides read TGTGCCAGCAGCTTGGCCCGGGGAGAGACCCAGTACTTC. Its protein product is CASSLARGETQYF.

The genes are TRBV27 and TRBJ1-5, with D possibly matching TRBD1 (5 bases). Trimming removed 6 bases from V and 4 bases from J, with 13 bases in between. CDR1 and CDR2 (germline): MNHEY, SMNVEV (reference sequence). The CDR3 runs to 14 residues. The CDR3 here is CASRPAGINQPQHF. The DNA for the CDR3 is TGTGCCAGCAGACCGGCAGGGATTAATCAGCCCCAGCATTTT.

This clone was seen once. V and J are TRBV5-8 and TRBJ2-3, with a possible D match to TRBD1 (7 bases). In germline, CDR1 is SGHTS, CDR2 YDEGEE. V was pared by 3 bases and J by 3 bases, with 14 bases between. This CDR3 spans 15 amino acids. CDR3 loop: CASSSGGLATDTQYF. In DNA form, the CDR3 reads TGTGCCAGCAGCTCAGGGGGGCTAGCGACAGATACGCAGTATTTT.

The rearrangement joins TRBV9 to TRBJ2-4; tentative D call: TRBD1 (5 bases). V was clipped by 3 bases and J by 2 bases, with 21 bases between them. Germline V gene data show CDR1 as SGDLS and CDR2 as YYNGEE. The CDR3 length is 18 residues. The CDR3 region is CASSEYSGSLSTKNIQYF. The CDR3 DNA follows: TGTGCCAGCAGCGAATACTCAGGGTCCCTATCTACCAAAAACATTCAGTACTTC. Combining the CDR3 with reference TRBV9 and TRBJ2-4 gives the whole variable domain DSGVTQTPKHLITATGQRVTLRCSPRSGDLSVYWYQQSLDQGLQFLIQYYNGEERAKGNILERFSAQQFPDLHSELNLSSLELGDSALYFCASSEYSGSLSTKNIQYFGAGTRLSVL.

This chain connects TRBV4-3 to TRBJ2-4; D call uncertain. The CDR3 is made up of 13 amino acids. V lost 0 bases to trimming and J lost 9 bases, with 9 bases between them. The germline gives CDR1 LGHNA, CDR2 YSLEER. The CDR3 bases are TGCGCCAGCAGCCAAGATTTATGGGGCATTCAGTACTTC. Amino acid sequence: CASSQDLWGIQYF.

The chain has TRBV5-5 and TRBJ1-3; D is uncertain. V gave up 4 bases and J gave up 0 bases, with 14 bases separating them. There are 16 residues in the CDR3. Germline-derived CDR1 and CDR2 are SGHKS and YYEKEE (reference sequence). The CDR3: CASSPLRTRSGNTIYF. The CDR3 DNA is TGTGCCAGCAGCCCCCTTAGGACTCGCTCTGGAAACACCATATATTTT. Drawing the rest from reference TRBV5-5 and TRBJ1-3, the complete variable domain is DAGVTQSPTHLIKTRGQQVTLRCSPISGHKSVSWYQQVLGQGPQFIFQYYEKEERGRGNFPDRFSARQFPNYSSELNVNALLLGDSALYLCASSPLRTRSGNTIYFGEGSWLTVV.

The chain uses TRBV4-2 and TRBJ2-5; D ambiguous. Trimming removed 1 base from V and 5 bases from J, with 17 bases in between. Per germline, CDR1 LGHNA and CDR2 YNFKEQ. The CDR3 covers 16 residues. Here the CDR3 DNA reads TGTGCCAGCAGCCAAGCCTTGGACGTCAATGGGGAGACCCAGTACTTC. Protein sequence: CASSQALDVNGETQYF.